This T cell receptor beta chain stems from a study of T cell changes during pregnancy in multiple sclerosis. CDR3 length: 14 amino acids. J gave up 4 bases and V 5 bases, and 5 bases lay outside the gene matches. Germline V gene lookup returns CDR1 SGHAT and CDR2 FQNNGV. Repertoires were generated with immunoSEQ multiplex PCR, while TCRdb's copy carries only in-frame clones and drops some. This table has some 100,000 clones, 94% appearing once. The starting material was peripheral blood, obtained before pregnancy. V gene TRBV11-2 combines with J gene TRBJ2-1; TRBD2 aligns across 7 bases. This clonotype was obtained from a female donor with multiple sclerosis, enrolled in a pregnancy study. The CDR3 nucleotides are TGTGCCAGCAGCCAAGAGCGGGGTTACAATGAGCAGTTCTTC. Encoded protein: CASSQERGYNEQFF.